These T cell receptor beta chains were read from a single sample in a study of shared clonotypes between healthy human individuals. Assay: immunoSEQ multiplex PCR; the TCRdb copy retains only in-frame clones and omits some. The data contain about 2.4 million clones, 90% to 95% of them singletons. The sequencing sample was made of naive CD4+ T cells sorted from blood. Every receptor here comes from a man between 18 and 35 years old in good health. The CDR3 runs from the conserved cysteine through the conserved F or W. The D gene is left open where the match is weak. Size tells how often a clone was seen (once, few, many) or the class of an expanded clone, and some rows leave it out.

V	D	length	J	size	DNA	CDR3
TRBV6-5	TRBD2	15	TRBJ2-3	-	TGTGCCAGCAGTCACCGGACTAGCGGTACAGATACGCAGTATTTT	CASSHRTSGTDTQYF
TRBV2	-	11	TRBJ1-2	few	TGTGCCAGCAGTGAAGATTATGGCTACACCTTC	CASSEDYGYTF
TRBV19	-	15	TRBJ1-5	-	TGTGCCAGTAGTCCCCCAGGTAGAAGCAATCAGCCCCAGCATTTT	CASSPPGRSNQPQHF
TRBV5-1	-	13	TRBJ1-1	-	TGCGCCAGCAGCTTGACATCGGAAGCCCAGGCTTTCTTT	CASSLTSEAQAFF
TRBV11-2	TRBD2	16	TRBJ2-5	-	TGTGCCAGCAGCCTTCAACTAGCGGGAGGAGGTGAGACCCAGTACTTC	CASSLQLAGGGETQYF
TRBV5-1	-	15	TRBJ1-2	-	TGCGCCAGCAGCTTGGAGGGCAGTCCGACCTATGGCTACACCTTC	CASSLEGSPTYGYTF
TRBV30	-	15	TRBJ1-2	-	TGTGCCTGGAGTCTTCCGGGACTCAACAGCCGCGGCTACACCTTC	CAWSLPGLNSRGYTF
TRBV28	TRBD2	17	TRBJ2-2	-	TGTGCCAGCAGCCCCCCAGGACTAGCGGCTAGGACCGGGGAGCTGTTTTTT	CASSPPGLAARTGELFF
TRBV6-5	-	14	TRBJ1-5	-	TGTGCCAGCAGTCGAGGGATCGGCAATCAGCCCCAGCATTTT	CASSRGIGNQPQHF
TRBV11-2	-	15	TRBJ2-7	-	TGTGCCAGCAGCCTGCGGGGATCCAGCATCGACGAGCAGTACTTC	CASSLRGSSIDEQYF
TRBV7-2	-	13	TRBJ2-5	-	TGTGCCAGCAGCTCATCAGGGTGGGAGACCCAGTACTTC	CASSSSGWETQYF
TRBV9	-	11	TRBJ1-2	-	TGTGCCAGCAGCGTGAACCTCCAATACACCTTC	CASSVNLQYTF
TRBV18	-	14	TRBJ1-5	-	TGTGCCAGCTCACCCCTCCCAATGGGGCAGCCCCAGCATTTT	CASSPLPMGQPQHF
TRBV20-1	-	11	TRBJ2-5	-	TGCAGTGCTCAACGGGGCGAGACCCAGTACTTC	CSAQRGETQYF
TRBV30	-	13	TRBJ1-5	-	TGTGCCTGGACAGGGAGTGGCAATCAGCCCCAGCATTTT	CAWTGSGNQPQHF
TRBV5-1	-	14	TRBJ2-3	-	TGCGCCAGCAGCTTGGGGACGGCATCAGATACGCAGTATTTT	CASSLGTASDTQYF
TRBV27	-	16	TRBJ1-5	once	TGTGCCAGCAGTTTATACTCAGGGGCTAGCAATCAGCCCCAGCATTTT	CASSLYSGASNQPQHF
TRBV5-6	-	14	TRBJ1-4	-	TGTGCCAGCAGCCGCCTCCGGGACAATGAAAAACTGTTTTTT	CASSRLRDNEKLFF
TRBV30	-	12	TRBJ1-1	-	TGTGCCTGGAGACATTTGAACACTGAAGCTTTCTTT	CAWRHLNTEAFF
TRBV5-1	-	12	TRBJ2-5	-	TGCGCCAGCAGCTTGGGGGACGAGACCCAGTACTTC	CASSLGDETQYF
TRBV10-3	-	15	TRBJ2-3	-	TGTGCCATCAGTGACCTCCTTGGAGGTGGGGATACGCAGTATTTT	CAISDLLGGGDTQYF
TRBV6-1	TRBD1	13	TRBJ2-7	-	TGTGCCAGCGCGACAGGGCCGTCCTACGAGCAGTACTTC	CASATGPSYEQYF